Listed below are T cell receptor beta chains from one sample, sequenced in a study of T cell responses to AZD1222 COVID-19 vaccine. Some clones are missing from TCRdb's copy, which holds only in-frame ones; the method was immunoSEQ multiplex PCR. Of 150,000 to 170,000 clones listed, roughly 90% are singletons. The input for sequencing was peripheral blood, taken on day 0 of AZD1222 vaccination. The receptor source for this set is an adult in good health. CDR3s include the opening cysteine and the closing phenylalanine or tryptophan. Fields, in order: clone size, V gene, J gene, D gene, CDR3 DNA, CDR3 protein. The D gene is left open where the match is weak. The size of a clone is reported for some rows only, either as once, few or many, or as a class for expanded clones.

.	TRBV5-6	TRBJ2-5	TRBD1	TGTGCCAGCAGCTTGCGGACAGGGGTGGAGACCCAGTACTTC	CASSLRTGVETQYF
.	TRBV24-1	TRBJ1-2	.	TGTGCCACCAGTGATCCCCCGCACCATGGCTACACCTTC	CATSDPPHHGYTF
.	TRBV5-4	TRBJ1-1	TRBD1	TGTGCCAGCAGCGTGGACAGGCATAACACTGAAGCTTTCTTT	CASSVDRHNTEAFF
.	TRBV5-1	TRBJ2-1	TRBD1	TGCGCCAGCAACTTAGGGGGCCTAGACAATGAGCAGTTCTTC	CASNLGGLDNEQFF
.	TRBV19	TRBJ2-7	.	TGTGCCAGTGGCCTCTCACCAGGAGGCGAGCAGTACTTC	CASGLSPGGEQYF
.	TRBV5-1	TRBJ1-1	.	TGCGCCAGCAGCCCAAGGACAGCGAACACTGAAGCTTTCTTT	CASSPRTANTEAFF
.	TRBV6-5	TRBJ2-7	.	TGTGCCAGCAGTTACGGGCAGGGGACCTACGAGCAGTACTTC	CASSYGQGTYEQYF
.	TRBV6-2/TRBV6-3	TRBJ2-7	.	TGTGCCAGCAGTTACAGGGACCCTAAAAACGAGCAGTACTTC	CASSYRDPKNEQYF
.	TRBV24-1	TRBJ1-2	.	TGTGCCACCAGTCTGGGGCGGGAAAATGGCTACACCTTC	CATSLGRENGYTF
.	TRBV2	TRBJ1-6	.	TGTGCCAGCAGAGAGACAGCGAGCTCCTATAATTCACCCCTCCACTTT	CASRETASSYNSPLHF
few	TRBV2	TRBJ2-3	TRBD2	TGTGCCAGCAGTCGAGCCACTAGCGGTTTCACAGATACGCAGTATTTT	CASSRATSGFTDTQYF
.	TRBV6-1	TRBJ2-7	.	TGTGCCAGCAGTGCCCCTGCAGGGAAGTCGTCCTACGAGCAGTACTTC	CASSAPAGKSSYEQYF
.	TRBV27	TRBJ2-1	TRBD2	TGTGCCAGCAGTTCGACCACGGGTAGCGGGAGAGCCCATGAGCAGTTCTTC	CASSSTTGSGRAHEQFF
.	TRBV5-1	TRBJ1-5	TRBD1	TGCGCCAGCAGTCGAGGGGACAGGGCCTTGGATGGCGGCAATCAGCCCCAGCATTTT	CASSRGDRALDGGNQPQHF
once	TRBV10-2	TRBJ2-1	TRBD2	TGCGCCAGCATAGGCGGGAGTAGCTCCTACAATGAGCAGTTCTTC	CASIGGSSSYNEQFF
.	TRBV5-5	TRBJ1-2	.	TGTGCCAGCAGCTTGTTGGGGAGGGAGTATGGCTACACCTTC	CASSLLGREYGYTF
once	TRBV10-2	TRBJ1-6	.	TGCGCCAGCAGCCAGGACGGGTATAATTCACCCCTCCACTTT	CASSQDGYNSPLHF
.	TRBV5-1	TRBJ2-3	.	TGCGCCAGCAGCTCCGTACCCCCAGATACGCAGTATTTT	CASSSVPPDTQYF
.	TRBV6-5	TRBJ1-5	.	TGTGCCAGCACCCGGGGGTCCAATCAGCCCCAGCATTTT	CASTRGSNQPQHF
.	TRBV4-3	TRBJ2-3	.	TGCGCCAGCAGCCAATCCCCGACTACAGATACGCAGTATTTT	CASSQSPTTDTQYF
.	TRBV9	TRBJ2-3	.	TGTGCCAGCAGCGTAGCCTTACGTGGCACAGATACGCAGTATTTT	CASSVALRGTDTQYF
.	TRBV28	TRBJ1-1	.	TGTGCCAGCAGTTCCCGACAAACCACAGGGAACACTGAAGCTTTCTTT	CASSSRQTTGNTEAFF
.	TRBV18	TRBJ1-4	.	TGTGCCAGCCCAGGGCGAGGGCTGGGAACTAATGAAAAACTGTTTTTT	CASPGRGLGTNEKLFF
.	TRBV12-3/TRBV12-4	TRBJ2-7	.	TGTGCCAGCAGTTTGACAGGCTACGAGCAGTACTTC	CASSLTGYEQYF
.	TRBV4-1	TRBJ2-3	.	TGCGCCAGCAGCCCATCAGGGCGAGGTACAGATACGCAGTATTTT	CASSPSGRGTDTQYF
.	TRBV10-3	TRBJ2-7	.	TGTGCCATCATCCCACTCATCTACGAGCAGTACTTC	CAIIPLIYEQYF
.	TRBV30	TRBJ1-5	.	TGTGCCTGGAGTTATGTGGGACTCCCAGGGAATCAGCCCCAGCATTTT	CAWSYVGLPGNQPQHF
.	TRBV27	TRBJ1-2	.	TGTGCCAGCAGTTTCGGGCGGGGAGATAGGGGCTACACCTTC	CASSFGRGDRGYTF
.	TRBV7-2	TRBJ1-1	.	TGTGCCAGCAGCCTCACACCGTACGGAGCTTTCTTT	CASSLTPYGAFF
once	TRBV6-5	TRBJ1-1	.	TGTGCCAGCAGGACCGGGGGGAACACTGAAGCTTTCTTT	CASRTGGNTEAFF
.	TRBV5-1	TRBJ2-2	TRBD2	TGCGCCAGCAGCTTGGTTGCGGGAGGAACCGGGGAGCTGTTTTTT	CASSLVAGGTGELFF
.	TRBV24-1	TRBJ1-2	.	TGTGCCACCAGTGATTCGGATGGCTACACCTTC	CATSDSDGYTF
.	TRBV16	TRBJ1-5	.	TGTGCCAGCAGCCAATCTGGCCAAAGCAATCAGCCCCAGCATTTT	CASSQSGQSNQPQHF
.	TRBV9	TRBJ1-6	.	TGTGCCAGCAGCGGTCGACAGGCCCATAATTCACCCCTCCACTTT	CASSGRQAHNSPLHF